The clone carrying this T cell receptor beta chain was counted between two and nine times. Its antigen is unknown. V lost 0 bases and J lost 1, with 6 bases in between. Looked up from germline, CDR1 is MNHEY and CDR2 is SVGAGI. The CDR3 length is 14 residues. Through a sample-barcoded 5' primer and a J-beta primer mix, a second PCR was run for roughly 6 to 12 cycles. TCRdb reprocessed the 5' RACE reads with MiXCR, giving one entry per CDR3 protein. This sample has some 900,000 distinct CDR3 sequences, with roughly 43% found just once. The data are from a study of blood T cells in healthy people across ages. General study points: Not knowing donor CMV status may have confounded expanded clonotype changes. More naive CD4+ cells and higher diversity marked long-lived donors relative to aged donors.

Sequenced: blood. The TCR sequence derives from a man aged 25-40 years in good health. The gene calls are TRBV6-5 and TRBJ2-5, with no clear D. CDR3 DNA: TGTGCCAGCAGTTACTCGGGTAGCCAAGAGACCCAGTACTTC. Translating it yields CASSYSGSQETQYF.